The 10 T cell receptor beta chains given below trace back to one sample, sequenced in a study of technical replicates of blood from a handful of donors. TCRdb keeps only in-frame clones here, not all; method: immunoSEQ multiplex PCR. The data show tens of thousands of clones, with nearly 99% seen just once and approximately 0.2% held by the top ten. Input material: T cells isolated from PBMCs. The receptors were gathered from a human donor in good health.

V gene TRBV28 combines with J gene TRBJ2-7; 7 nucleotides agree with TRBD2. The CDR3 contains 13 residues. Germline CDR1 reads MDHEN; CDR2 reads SYDVKM. Trimming cost V 2 bases and J 5 bases; bases outside gene matches: 3. CDR3 sequence reads: CASSLAGVNEQYF. The CDR3 DNA reads TGTGCCAGCAGTTTAGCGGGAGTTAACGAGCAGTACTTC.

The rearrangement joins TRBV7-2 to TRBJ2-1, with 10 bases that match TRBD2. The V segment lost 4 bases and the J segment 9 bases; nucleotides outside the gene matches: 9. The CDR3 has 15 residues. Germline V lookup: CDR1 SGHTA, CDR2 FQGNSA. CDR3 bases: TGTGCCAGCAGCTCAACGCCTAGCGGGAGAGGTGAGCAGTTCTTC. Translating it yields CASSSTPSGRGEQFF.

This chain connects TRBV30 to TRBJ2-1; maybe TRBD2 (6 bases). The CDR3 is made up of 10 amino acids. Germline V gene lookup returns CDR1 GTSNPN and CDR2 SVGIG (reference sequence). The germline V and J ends were trimmed by 8 bases and 7 bases, with 9 bases remaining between them. The CDR3 DNA sequence: TGTGCCGGAGGGAGTAATGAGCAGTTCTTC. Its protein product is CAGGSNEQFF.

The genes are TRBV7-9 and TRBJ2-7; possibly TRBD2 for D (6 bases). V dropped 6 bases and J dropped 6 bases, with 15 bases sitting between them. CDR1 and CDR2 (germline): SEHNR, FQNEAQ (reference sequence). The CDR3 has 13 residues. The CDR3 is CASSPTGLSEQYF. As DNA, the CDR3 is TGTGCCAGCAGTCCCACGGGACTTTCCGAGCAGTACTTC.

The rearrangement links TRBV28 to TRBJ2-1, with 9 bases that match TRBD2. The V gene's germline CDR1 is MDHEN and CDR2 SYDVKM. The trim removed 3 bases at V and 14 bases at J, leaving 11 bases unmatched. This CDR3 is built from 14 residues. CDR3 DNA sequence: TGTGCCAGCAGTTTTCCGTCTTTAGCGGGAGCAGAGTTCTTC. Protein product: CASSFPSLAGAEFF. Supplemented by reference TRBV28 and TRBJ2-1, the full variable domain reads DVKVTQSSRYLVKRTGEKVFLECVQDMDHENMFWYRQDPGLGLRLIYFSYDVKMKEKGDIPEGYSVSREKKERFSLILESASTNQTSMYLCASSFPSLAGAEFFGPGTRLTVL.

The chain links TRBV19 to TRBJ2-5; 9 bases line up with TRBD2. The germline gives CDR1 LNHDA, CDR2 SQIVND (reference sequence). This CDR3 has 15 residues. The trim removed 5 bases at V and 5 bases at J, leaving 9 bases unmatched. CDR3 sequence (DNA): TGTGCCAGTAGTCCTCGCGGGAGGGCCAAGGAGACCCAGTACTTC. The encoded protein is CASSPRGRAKETQYF. The complete variable domain, with remaining parts taken from reference TRBV19 and TRBJ2-5, reads DGGITQSPKYLFRKEGQNVTLSCEQNLNHDAMYWYRQDPGQGLRLIYYSQIVNDFQKGDIAEGYSVSREKKESFPLTVTSAQKNPTAFYLCASSPRGRAKETQYFGPGTRLLVL.

V is TRBV4-3 and J is TRBJ1-4; 10 bases are shared with TRBD1. After removal of 4 bases from V and 7 bases from J, the junction contained 0 bases not matched to a gene. The CDR3 loop spans 13 amino acids. Germline V gene lookup returns CDR1 LGHNA and CDR2 YSLEER. CDR3 sequence: CASSRDRGEKLFF. CDR3 DNA sequence: TGCGCCAGCAGCCGGGACAGGGGTGAAAAACTGTTTTTT.

This chain uses TRBV10-3 with TRBJ2-4; 13 bases are a match to TRBD2. The CDR3 length is 18 residues. After removal of 10 bases from V and 1 base from J, the junction contained 13 bases not matched to a gene. Germline CDR1 ENHRY, CDR2 SYGVKD. The CDR3 loop is CATRLGLAGSLAKNIQYF. The CDR3 coding sequence is TGTGCCACACGACTGGGACTAGCGGGGTCCTTGGCCAAAAACATTCAGTACTTC.

The chain links TRBV7-2 to TRBJ1-1, with 7 bases fitting TRBD1. Trimming at V came to 8 bases and at J to 10 bases, leaving 13 bases not matched to a gene. This CDR3 has 13 residues. Germline loops: CDR1 SGHTA, CDR2 FQGNSA. The DNA of the CDR3 is TGTGCCAGCGCTTCCCCTACGGACAGGATAGCTTTCTTT. Its translation: CASASPTDRIAFF.

Worth noting for this clone: At one boundary the junction diverges from the germline segment, which might be a read error. The V gene is TRBV6-1, the J gene TRBJ1-5, with D perhaps matching TRBD1 (5 bases). The CDR3 runs 15 residues. The germline V gene has CDR1 MNHNS and CDR2 SASEGT. The CDR3, as DNA: TGTGTCAGCAGTGATCTTCGTAGGGGTACTCAGCCCCAGCATTTT. Translating gives CVSSDLRRGTQPQHF.